A single sample gave rise to the 10 T cell receptor beta chains below, sequenced in a study of spatial heterogeneity in lung cancer. Study-level results: The number of expanded tumor alpha and beta chains correlated with mutation number.

Time point denoted: sample taken at primary tumor resection. TCRdb passed the 5' RACE reads through MiXCR, listing each CDR3 protein once. The table has several thousand distinct CDR3 sequences, around 15% seen once. No antigen has been identified for these receptors. This sample comprised lung tumor tissue, obtained at surgery. The receptors were gathered from a female donor with early-stage non-small cell lung cancer.

This clonotype is labeled medium-sized. The CDR3 DNA follows: TGTGCCAGTATCCAGGGCCTCACCGGGGAGCTGTTTTTT. Protein: CASIQGLTGELFF. The gene calls are TRBV19 and TRBJ2-2, with a possible D match to TRBD1 (5 bases). V gave up 7 bases and J gave up 4 bases, with 10 bases separating them. CDR1 is LNHDA, CDR2 SQIVND, per germline (reference sequence). The CDR3 totals 13 residues.

This clonotype was detected many times. The chain uses TRBV11-1 and TRBJ2-1; D is uncertain. The germline CDR1 and CDR2 sequences are SGHAT and FQDESV (reference sequence). This CDR3 has 12 amino acids. V dropped 4 bases and J dropped 5 bases, with 6 bases sitting between them. The CDR3 DNA reads TGTGCCAGCAGCTCCACAGACAATGAGCAGTTCTTC. It yields the protein CASSSTDNEQFF.

This clonotype has ten or more counts. The chain has TRBV7-9 and TRBJ1-4, with 9 nucleotides matching TRBD1. Germline V lookup: CDR1 SEHNR, CDR2 FQNEAQ (reference sequence). V was clipped by 3 bases and J by 7 bases; unmatched bases: 9. The length of the CDR3 is 16 residues. The CDR3 DNA reads as TGTGCCAGCAGCTTCTCCGTGACAGGGGGAGGTGAAAAACTGTTTTTT. Translated, it gives CASSFSVTGGGEKLFF.

This clonotype counts as medium-sized (0.01 to 0.1%). This chain links TRBV6-1 with TRBJ2-3; D possibly corresponds to TRBD1 (6 bases). This CDR3 is built from 17 residues. Germline V gene sequence: CDR1 MNHNS, CDR2 SASEGT. The V end was cut by 1 base, the J end by 1 base, with 15 bases between. CDR3 sequence (DNA): TGTGCCAGCAGTGAAGGGTTAGGGGGACGGGGCACAGATACGCAGTATTTT. This codes for CASSEGLGGRGTDTQYF.

This clonotype was seen many times. The V call is TRBV25-1, the J call TRBJ1-4; a weak D match, TRBD1 (5 bases). The CDR3 has 15 amino acids. V was shortened by 5 bases and J by 7 bases, with 17 bases between the two germline ends. Looked up from germline, CDR1 is MGHDK and CDR2 is SYGVNS. CDR3 region: CASSPGRASGEKLFF. For the CDR3, the DNA is TGTGCCAGCAGTCCAGGGCGGGCCTCTGGTGAAAAACTGTTTTTT.

The table lists this clonotype with many counts. V and J are TRBV24-1 and TRBJ1-5; D might be TRBD1 (6 bases). The CDR3 runs 15 residues. V was cut by 4 bases and J by 0 bases, with 9 bases left in between. Germline V lookup: CDR1 KGHDR, CDR2 SFDVKD. The CDR3 bases are TGTGCCACCAGTGAGTCGACAGGTAGCAATCAGCCCCAGCATTTT. This encodes CATSESTGSNQPQHF.

V gene TRBV28 combines with J gene TRBJ2-1; 8 nucleotides align to TRBD1. CDR3 length: 17 amino acids. Germline assignment: CDR1 MDHEN and CDR2 SYDVKM. The V gene end was trimmed by 5 bases and the J gene end by 5 bases; junction bases not matched to a gene: 14. The CDR3 nucleotides read TGTGCCAGCAGTCCTCGGACAGGGTTAATCTCTAACAATGAGCAGTTCTTC. This translates into CASSPRTGLISNNEQFF.

This clonotype is labeled as medium-sized. The V and J genes are TRBV5-1 and TRBJ1-6; no definite D call. The V and J ends lost 0 bases and 6 bases respectively, with 10 bases between them. CDR3 length: 15 residues. From germline, CDR1 is SGHRS and CDR2 YFSETQ. Here the CDR3 reads CASSLGSTFNSPLHF. The CDR3 region has the DNA TGCGCCAGCAGCTTGGGTAGCACCTTTAATTCACCCCTCCACTTT.

This clonotype was seen at least ten times. This rearrangement joins TRBV7-9 to TRBJ2-4; perhaps D is TRBD1 or TRBD2 (6 bases each). Trimming pared 4 bases from V and 6 bases from J, leaving 19 bases between. The CDR3 totals 16 residues. Germline loops: CDR1 SEHNR, CDR2 FQNEAQ (reference sequence). The CDR3 loop reads CASSSPGAGLRNIQYF. The CDR3 region has the DNA TGTGCCAGCAGCTCGCCAGGGGCGGGGTTGAGAAACATTCAGTACTTC.

This clonotype was detected many times. CDR3 in DNA: TGCGCCAGCAGCTGGACAGGGATCACCGGGGAGCTGTTTTTT. This translates into CASSWTGITGELFF. J is TRBJ2-2 and V is TRBV5-1; 8 bases are shared with TRBD1. Per germline, CDR1 SGHRS and CDR2 YFSETQ. The CDR3 contains 14 residues. V dropped 3 bases and J dropped 4; count of bases not matched to a gene: 2.